The entry below gives a single TCR beta chain sequence along with its context. The CDR3 covers 14 residues. The ends were cut back, 6 bases at V and 4 bases at J, with 13 bases in the middle. Germline CDR1 and CDR2: LGHDT and YNNKEL (reference sequence). This entry belongs to a study of blood T cell repertoires in COVID-19. Study background: Italy, Spain and the United States were the sources of the convalescent and acute COVID-19 samples.

TCRdb keeps only in-frame clones here, not all; method: immunoSEQ multiplex PCR. The sample lists approximately 140,000 clones; over 75% were seen once. The chain employs TRBV3-1 (or the pseudogene TRBV3-2) and TRBJ2-1; perhaps TRBD2 as D (5 bases). Source material: peripheral blood. The receptor comes from a human donor in a cohort sampled during active COVID-19. This chain's CDR3 is CASRAGVNYNEQFF. DNA of the CDR3: TGTGCCAGCAGGGCCGGGGTAAATTACAATGAGCAGTTCTTC.